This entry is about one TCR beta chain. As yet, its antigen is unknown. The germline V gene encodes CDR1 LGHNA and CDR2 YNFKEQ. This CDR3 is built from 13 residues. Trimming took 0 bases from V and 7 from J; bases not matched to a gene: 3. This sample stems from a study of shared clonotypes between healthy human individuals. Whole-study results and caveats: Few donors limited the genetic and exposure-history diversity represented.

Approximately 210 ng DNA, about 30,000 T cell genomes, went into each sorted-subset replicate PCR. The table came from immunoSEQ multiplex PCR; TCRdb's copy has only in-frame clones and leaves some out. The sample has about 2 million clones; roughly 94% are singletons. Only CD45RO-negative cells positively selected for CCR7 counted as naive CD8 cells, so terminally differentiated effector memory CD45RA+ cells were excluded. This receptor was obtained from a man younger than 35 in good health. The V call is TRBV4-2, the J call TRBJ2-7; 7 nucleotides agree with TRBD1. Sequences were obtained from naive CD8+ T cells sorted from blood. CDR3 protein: CASSQDPQGEQYF. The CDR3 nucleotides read TGTGCCAGCAGCCAAGATCCACAGGGGGAGCAGTACTTC.